Following are 27 T cell receptor beta chains from one sample sequenced in a study of blood T cells in healthy people across ages. Using a J-beta primer mix together with a sample-barcoded 5' primer, a second PCR was run for about 6 to 11 cycles. TCRdb reprocessed the 5' RACE reads with MiXCR, giving one entry per CDR3 protein. This table has about 800,000 distinct CDR3 sequences, about 46% appearing once. The material sequenced was blood. These receptors all come from a man aged 80 or over in good health.

The V call is TRBV12-3 or TRBV12-4, the J call TRBJ2-5; D possibly uses TRBD1 or TRBD2 (8 bases each). The CDR3 sequence is 16 residues long. Trimming removed 5 bases at V and 11 bases at J, with 27 bases between. CDR3 amino acids: CASSPFGTGEREWQYF. In DNA form, the CDR3 reads TGTGCCAGCAGTCCCTTTGGGACAGGAGAGCGGGAGTGGCAGTACTTC.

The V call is TRBV5-1, the J call TRBJ1-1; no clear D gene. Germline V gene lookup returns CDR1 SGHRS and CDR2 YFSETQ. This CDR3 has 14 residues. The V end was cut by 0 bases, the J end by 1 base, with 7 bases between. The CDR3 sequence is CASSLAPQNTEAFF. DNA for the CDR3: TGCGCCAGCAGCTTGGCCCCGCAGAACACTGAAGCTTTCTTT.

This sequence joins TRBV2 and TRBJ2-5, with TRBD1 matching over 7 bases. Trimming removed 3 bases from V and 0 bases from J; junction bases left unmatched: 1. The CDR3 runs to 14 residues. CDR1 is SNHLY and CDR2 is FYNNEI in the germline V gene. CDR3 region: CASSEGTDQETQYF. For the CDR3, the DNA is TGTGCCAGCAGTGAGGGGACAGACCAAGAGACCCAGTACTTC.

The V call is TRBV25-1, the J call TRBJ2-7, with 10 bases fitting TRBD1. The germline CDR1 and CDR2 sequences are MGHDK and SYGVNS. V dropped 10 bases and J dropped 5; count of bases not matched to a gene: 8. The CDR3 is 13 amino acids. The CDR3 loop reads CATRGTGVHEQYF. The DNA for the CDR3 is TGTGCCACCAGGGGGACAGGGGTCCACGAGCAGTACTTC.

The V gene is TRBV5-1, the J gene TRBJ2-1; D is possibly TRBD2 (6 bases). The CDR3 extends over 15 amino acids. CDR1 and CDR2 (germline): SGHRS, YFSETQ. Trimming left V 4 bases short and J 8 bases short, with 19 bases between. The CDR3 here is CASSLEGALIDEQFF. As DNA, the CDR3 is TGCGCCAGCAGCCTGGAGGGAGCCCTCATCGATGAGCAGTTCTTC.

V and J are TRBV28 and TRBJ1-2; tentatively, D is TRBD1 (6 bases). The V gene lost 6 bases and the J gene lost 5 bases, with 16 bases spanning the gap. The CDR3 is made up of 14 amino acids. Germline V gene lookup returns CDR1 MDHEN and CDR2 SYDVKM. The CDR3 spells CASSPAGAEYGYTF. The CDR3 DNA follows: TGTGCCAGCAGCCCCGCGGGGGCAGAATATGGCTACACCTTC.

In the case of this clonotype: Possible read error: a much larger clone is one base away. CDR3 loop: CANRRTGSTDTQYF. The DNA for the CDR3 is TGTGCCAACAGGCGGACCGGATCCACAGATACGCAGTATTTT. V is TRBV25-1 and J is TRBJ2-3; D possibly corresponds to TRBD1 (5 bases). This CDR3 region has 14 residues. The germline V gene has CDR1 MGHDK and CDR2 SYGVNS. Trimming pared 10 bases from V and 2 bases from J, leaving 16 bases between.

V gene TRBV6-5 combines with J gene TRBJ2-1; D call uncertain. The germline V gene encodes CDR1 MNHEY and CDR2 SVGAGI. The CDR3 has 15 amino acids. The V and J ends lost 0 bases and 7 bases respectively, with 13 bases between them. The CDR3 is CASSYSSYGLNEQFF. The CDR3 DNA follows: TGTGCCAGCAGTTACTCGTCCTACGGGCTTAATGAGCAGTTCTTC.

The gene calls are TRBV6-2 or TRBV6-3 and TRBJ2-3, with 8 nucleotides matching TRBD1. After removal of 6 bases from V and 4 bases from J, the junction contained 12 bases not matched to a gene. Germline CDR1 is MNHEY and CDR2 is SVGEGT. The CDR3 covers 16 residues. The CDR3 DNA reads as TGTGCCAGCAGCCCCTCCAGGGACAGGTATTCAGATACGCAGTATTTT. Translated, it gives CASSPSRDRYSDTQYF.

This chain connects TRBV10-3 to TRBJ2-3; a possible D gene is TRBD2 (5 bases). CDR3 length equals 15 residues. Per the germline V gene, CDR1 is ENHRY and CDR2 is SYGVKD. Trimming stripped 4 bases from V and 4 bases from J, with 15 bases between. CDR3 amino acids: CAISARELESDTQYF. The CDR3 DNA is TGTGCCATCAGTGCCCGGGAACTAGAGTCAGATACGCAGTATTTT.

The J gene is TRBJ2-1, the V gene TRBV10-3, with D perhaps TRBD1 (5 bases). Germline CDR1 and CDR2: ENHRY and SYGVKD. This CDR3 contains 15 residues. Trimming pared 6 bases from V and 0 bases from J, leaving 12 bases between. The CDR3 reads CAIRDTWSSYNEQFF. CDR3 nucleotide sequence: TGTGCCATCAGGGACACTTGGAGCTCCTACAATGAGCAGTTCTTC.

In this sample, this clonotype turned up a few times. The chain recombines TRBV28 with TRBJ1-5, with D hard to call. With 8 bases removed from V and 0 bases from J, the gap between germline ends came to 14 bases. This CDR3 has 15 residues. The germline V gene has CDR1 MDHEN and CDR2 SYDVKM. The CDR3 bases are TGTGCCAGCCGCCCGACCGAGGGTAGCAATCAGCCCCAGCATTTT. As protein: CASRPTEGSNQPQHF.

A few counts support this clonotype. V is TRBV20-1 and J is TRBJ2-1, with D hard to call. V shed 0 bases and J shed 0 bases, with 15 bases lying between them. Germline V gene data show CDR1 as DFQATT and CDR2 as SNEGSKA (reference sequence). The CDR3 extends over 17 amino acids. CDR3 amino acids: CSARDRYGSRSYNEQFF. CDR3 coding DNA: TGCAGTGCTAGAGATCGGTACGGCTCCCGCTCCTACAATGAGCAGTTCTTC.

This clonotype was recorded a few times. V usage is TRBV6-1 and J usage is TRBJ2-7; D not resolved. This CDR3 contains 13 residues. Looked up from germline, CDR1 is MNHNS and CDR2 is SASEGT. V gave up 4 bases and J gave up 3 bases, with 10 bases separating them. The CDR3 DNA reads as TGTGCCAGCAGTGGTTCGAGAGGCTACGAGCAGTACTTC. Translated, it gives CASSGSRGYEQYF.

Regarding this clonotype: One end of the junction does not line up with germline, which may come from a read error. The rearrangement joins TRBV4-2 to TRBJ2-3; D is tentatively TRBD1 or TRBD2 (7 bases each). Germline CDR1 reads LGHNA; CDR2 reads YNFKEQ. CDR3 length: 16 amino acids. CDR3 amino acids: CASSQADREGTATQYF. The CDR3 region has the DNA TGTGCCAGCAGCCAGGCCGACAGGGAGGGGACAGCTACGCAGTATTTT.

This clonotype was counted many times. A much bigger clone sits one base away, suggesting this may be a read error. The chain couples TRBV29-1 to TRBJ2-5; possible D gene TRBD2, 6 bases. This CDR3 is built from 11 residues. Germline V lookup: CDR1 SQVTM, CDR2 ANQGSEA. The CDR3 DNA sequence: TGCAGCGGTGAAGTCGGGGGTGAGCAGTACTTC. Its protein is CSGEVGGEQYF.

This chain links TRBV25-1 with TRBJ1-6, with TRBD1 matching 9 bases. The CDR3 consists of 15 residues. Germline V gene data show CDR1 as MGHDK and CDR2 as SYGVNS. The trim removed 4 bases at V and 7 bases at J, leaving 5 bases unmatched. The CDR3 DNA sequence: TGTGCCAGCAGTGGACGGACAGGGGAAAATTCACCCCTCCACTTT. Its protein product is CASSGRTGENSPLHF. The variable domain in full, completed from reference TRBV25-1 and TRBJ1-6, reads EADIYQTPRYLVIGTGKKITLECSQTMGHDKMYWYQQDPGMELHLIHYSYGVNSTEKGDLSSESTVSRIRTEHFPLTLESARPSHTSQYLCASSGRTGENSPLHFGNGTRLTVT.

This chain links TRBV21-1 with TRBJ2-7; whether TRBD2, the table's D call, matches the DNA was not checked. TRBV21-1 constitutes a pseudogene. This CDR3 comprises 19 residues. This CDR3 reads CAATPREREGLTLDYEQYF. CDR3 coding DNA: TGTGCCGCCACCCCGAGGGAGCGGGAGGGCCTTACGCTAGACTACGAGCAGTACTTC.

About this clonotype: Mismatch with germline at one junction end may stem from a read error. This chain's CDR3 is CVSSSARGLYTEAFF. The CDR3 DNA reads TGTGTCAGCAGTTCCGCCAGGGGACTATACACTGAAGCTTTCTTT. The rearrangement uses TRBV28 and TRBJ1-1; tentative D call: TRBD1 (6 bases). Germline V CDR1 and CDR2: MDHEN, SYDVKM. The CDR3 sequence is 15 residues long.

In nucleotides, the CDR3 is TGCGCCAGCAGCTTGATAGGGTTGAGTGACAAAAACATTCAGTACTTC. This gives the protein CASSLIGLSDKNIQYF. The J gene is TRBJ2-4, the V gene TRBV5-1; D remains ambiguous. Per the germline V gene, CDR1 is SGHRS and CDR2 is YFSETQ. This CDR3 has 16 amino acids. V was pared by 1 base and J by 3 bases, with 14 bases between.

CDR3 coding DNA: TGTGCCAGCAGTTTTTCTGGGTTCGGCTATGGCTACACCTTC. This sequence encodes CASSFSGFGYGYTF. The chain couples TRBV12-3 or TRBV12-4 to TRBJ1-2; D gene uncertain. V gave up 3 bases and J gave up 4 bases, with 12 bases separating them. The CDR3 has 14 residues.

This sequence joins TRBV6-5 and TRBJ2-5; 7 nucleotides line up with TRBD1. The J call could be wrong; TRBJ2-7 is a better fit for the DNA end. Germline V CDR1 and CDR2: MNHEY, SVGAGI. This CDR3 has 12 amino acids. CDR3 protein: CASRIQGNEQYF. The CDR3 DNA sequence: TGTGCCAGCAGGATACAGGGGAACGAGCAGTACTTC.

The chain is built from TRBV5-5 and TRBJ2-7, with D possibly being TRBD1 (6 bases). Germline assignment: CDR1 SGHKS and CDR2 YYEKEE (reference sequence). The ends were cut back, 5 bases at V and 0 bases at J, with 15 bases in the middle. This CDR3 has 15 residues. CDR3 DNA sequence: TGTGCCAGCAGATTAGCCGGGACACGCTCCTACGAGCAGTACTTC. As protein: CASRLAGTRSYEQYF.

Remarks on this clonotype: A read error is possible here, since a much larger clone lies one base away. The chain joins TRBV20-1 to TRBJ2-7, with a weak D call TRBD1 (6 bases). The end of the DNA aligns better with TRBJ2-5, so the J call may be wrong. This CDR3 comprises 13 residues. Germline loops: CDR1 DFQATT, CDR2 SNEGSKA (reference sequence). The CDR3 loop reads CSARSGQHETQYF. As DNA, the CDR3 is TGCAGTGCTAGATCCGGACAGCACGAGACCCAGTACTTC.

This clonotype came up many times. The rearrangement uses TRBV4-2 and TRBJ1-5; unclear D gene. The germline V and J ends were trimmed by 1 base and 7 bases, with 8 bases remaining between them. The CDR3 runs to 13 residues. Germline CDR1 reads LGHNA; CDR2 reads YNFKEQ. CDR3 in amino acids: CASSQGVGQPQHF. CDR3 coding DNA: TGTGCCAGCAGCCAAGGGGTGGGCCAGCCCCAGCATTTT.

The chain carries TRBV20-1 and TRBJ2-5; perhaps D is TRBD1 or TRBD2 (5 bases each). The germline V and J ends were trimmed by 1 base and 1 base, with 25 bases remaining between them. This CDR3 contains 19 residues. The V gene's germline CDR1 is DFQATT and CDR2 SNEGSKA (reference sequence). The DNA for the CDR3 is TGCAGTGCTAGAGCATTTAGACGGGGCCAGGGCCCCTTCCAAGAGACCCAGTACTTC. Translating it yields CSARAFRRGQGPFQETQYF.

V and J are TRBV7-2 and TRBJ1-2; D not resolved. In germline, CDR1 is SGHTA, CDR2 FQGNSA. Trimming took 3 bases from V and 2 from J, leaving 10 bases between them. CDR3 length equals 14 residues. Here the CDR3 reads CASSFDSLNYGYTF. The CDR3 nucleotides read TGTGCCAGCAGCTTTGACTCTTTGAACTATGGCTACACCTTC.